Below, 18 T cell receptor beta chains from the same sample are listed, as sequenced in a study of control samples from healthy donors and cancer patients. Sequencing was performed with immunoSEQ multiplex PCR; in TCRdb, only in-frame clones are kept and a portion is missing. Of around 95,000 clones in the sample, 87% were seen once. The sample taken for sequencing was blood. The source is a woman aged 45-65 years in good health.

The chain links TRBV14 to TRBJ2-5, with D perhaps being TRBD1 or TRBD2 (5 bases each). The CDR3 spans 14 residues. Germline CDR1 SGHDN, CDR2 FVKESK. V was clipped by 2 bases and J by 1 base, with 8 bases between them. CDR3 DNA sequence: TGTGCCAGCAGCCAATGGGGGACCCAAGAGACCCAGTACTTC. This sequence encodes CASSQWGTQETQYF.

The chain links TRBV24-1 to TRBJ2-1; tentatively, D is TRBD2 (6 bases). The CDR3 is 15 amino acids. Germline CDR1 is KGHDR and CDR2 is SFDVKD. V lost 5 bases, J lost 10 bases, and 20 bases lay in between. The CDR3 bases are TGTGCCACCAGTGGATTGGGGACTCATGGGTGGGAGCAGTTCTTC. Its protein is CATSGLGTHGWEQFF.

A single count supports this clone. The V call is TRBV10-1, the J call TRBJ2-7; 8 bases align to TRBD1. CDR3 size: 13 residues. V dropped 9 bases and J dropped 4; count of bases not matched to a gene: 8. The germline CDR1 and CDR2 sequences are WNHNN and SYGVQD (reference sequence). The CDR3 region is CARFQGALYEQYV. CDR3 nucleotides: TGCGCCAGATTTCAGGGGGCGCTTTACGAGCAGTACGTC.

The CDR3 nucleotides are TGTGCCAGCAGCTTAGGGGGAGGCAATCAGCCCCAGCATTTT. Translating it yields CASSLGGGNQPQHF. J is TRBJ1-5 and V is TRBV13; unclear D gene. The CDR3 is 14 amino acids. V was pared by 0 bases and J by 2 bases, with 5 bases between. Germline CDR1 PRHDT, CDR2 FYEKMQ (reference sequence).

The chain is built from TRBV4-3 and TRBJ1-2; D unclear. There are 12 residues in the CDR3. Trimming removed 0 bases at V and 8 bases at J, with 7 bases between. CDR1 and CDR2 (germline): LGHNA, YSLEER. This chain's CDR3 is CASSQDRWGYTF. The CDR3 DNA sequence: TGCGCCAGCAGCCAAGACAGGTGGGGCTACACCTTC.

V usage is TRBV11-2 and J usage is TRBJ2-3; no reliable D call. From germline, CDR1 is SGHAT and CDR2 FQNNGV. The CDR3 runs 14 residues. The germline V and J ends were trimmed by 5 bases and 5 bases, with 14 bases remaining between them. The CDR3 DNA reads as TGTGCCAGCAGCCGGCCTCCTCCAGAAGATACGCAGTATTTT. Its translation is CASSRPPPEDTQYF.

The rearrangement uses TRBV6-2 or TRBV6-3 and TRBJ1-3, with no clear D. CDR3 size: 15 residues. The ends were cut back, 3 bases at V and 0 bases at J, with 9 bases in the middle. From germline, CDR1 is MNHEY and CDR2 SVGEGT. This CDR3 is CASSYLRDSGNTIYF. The CDR3 nucleotides are TGTGCCAGCAGTTATCTGCGGGACTCTGGAAACACCATATATTTT.

V usage is TRBV6-5 and J usage is TRBJ1-1; TRBD1 matches 9 bases. Looked up from germline, CDR1 is MNHEY and CDR2 is SVGAGI. The CDR3 sequence is 16 residues long. The junction had 8 bases not matched to a gene; V was cut back by 4 bases and J by 2 bases. The CDR3 nucleotides read TGTGCCAGCAGTTTTGGACAGGGGAGCCTAAACACTGAAGCTTTCTTT. Residues: CASSFGQGSLNTEAFF.

The chain carries TRBV10-3 and TRBJ2-3; tentatively, D is TRBD1 (7 bases). The CDR3 has 15 residues. V lost 6 bases and J lost 4, with 17 bases in between. Germline V CDR1 and CDR2: ENHRY, SYGVKD. CDR3 DNA sequence: TGTGCCATCAGCGCGGGACAGTTTGACGCAGATACGCAGTATTTT. Amino acids: CAISAGQFDADTQYF.

This CDR3 reads CASIEGGKLFF. The CDR3 coding sequence is TGTGCCAGCATAGAGGGTGGAAAACTGTTTTTT. The chain couples TRBV6-5 to TRBJ1-4; D ambiguous. The CDR3 totals 11 residues. CDR1 and CDR2 (germline): MNHEY, SVGAGI. With 7 bases removed from V and 10 bases from J, the gap between germline ends came to 10 bases.

This chain connects TRBV20-1 to TRBJ2-1, with 7 nucleotides matching TRBD2. CDR3 size: 11 residues. The germline V gene has CDR1 DFQATT and CDR2 SNEGSKA (reference sequence). J gave up 7 bases and V 8 bases, and 5 bases lay outside the gene matches. In DNA, the CDR3 is TGCAGTTTAGCGGGTCCGAATGAGCAGTTCTTC. Its protein product is CSLAGPNEQFF.

The J gene is TRBJ2-5, the V gene TRBV2, with D perhaps TRBD1 (6 bases). Trimming shortened V by 7 bases and J by 1 base, and 16 bases separated the two germline ends. CDR1 is SNHLY and CDR2 is FYNNEI in the germline V gene. The CDR3 is made up of 15 amino acids. For the CDR3, the DNA is TGTGCCAGCAACTCGATAGGGGGTCGCCAAGAGACCCAGTACTTC. It yields the protein CASNSIGGRQETQYF.

The chain couples TRBV5-6 to TRBJ2-4; 7 bases match TRBD1. The CDR3 totals 14 residues. Per the germline V gene, CDR1 is SGHDT and CDR2 is YYEEEE. Trimming took 4 bases from V and 8 from J; bases not matched to a gene: 9. CDR3 residues: CASSGMTGLDIQYF. The CDR3 DNA reads as TGTGCCAGCAGCGGGATGACAGGGTTGGACATTCAGTACTTC.

A single count supports this clone. This chain links TRBV19 with TRBJ1-2, with D tentatively TRBD1 (6 bases). The germline V and J ends were trimmed by 3 bases and 7 bases, with 15 bases remaining between them. This CDR3 has 14 amino acids. Germline CDR1 is LNHDA and CDR2 is SQIVND (reference sequence). The CDR3 DNA follows: TGTGCCAGTAGTATTGAGAGAGGGGGTCGTGGCTACACCTTC. Encoded protein: CASSIERGGRGYTF.

The chain is built from TRBV6-5 and TRBJ2-7; D possibly uses TRBD1 or TRBD2 (5 bases each). Trimming stripped 6 bases from V and 3 bases from J, with 12 bases between. The germline CDR1 and CDR2 sequences are MNHEY and SVGAGI. The CDR3 is 13 amino acids. The CDR3 coding sequence is TGTGCCAGCAGGGGGGACGGAAACTACGAGCAGTACTTC. Its protein product is CASRGDGNYEQYF.

A single count supports this clone. The rearrangement joins TRBV23-1 to TRBJ2-6; D may be TRBD1 (5 bases). TRBV23-1 qualifies as an ORF whose function is uncertain. Trimming shortened V by 8 bases and J by 3 bases, and 8 bases separated the two germline ends. The CDR3 sequence is 13 residues long. In DNA form, the CDR3 reads TGCGCCAGCGGGGCAATTGGGGCCAACGTCCTGACTTTC. It translates to CASGAIGANVLTF.

The V gene is TRBV7-8, the J gene TRBJ2-3; D remains ambiguous. The germline gives CDR1 SGHVS, CDR2 FQNEAQ. V dropped 1 base and J dropped 2 bases, with 16 bases sitting between them. This CDR3 region has 17 residues. CDR3 residues: CASSLDLLSSDTDTQYF. Here the CDR3 DNA reads TGTGCCAGCAGCTTAGATTTACTATCCAGTGACACAGATACGCAGTATTTT.

The V and J genes are TRBV27 and TRBJ2-2, with TRBD2 matching over 9 bases. CDR1 is MNHEY and CDR2 is SMNVEV in the germline V gene (reference sequence). Losses at the gene ends were 7 bases for V and 4 bases for J; bases not matched to a gene: 16. This CDR3 has 18 residues. In DNA form, the CDR3 reads TGTGCCAGCACTCGCGGGGCTATGGCGGGGGGGAGCACCGGGGAGCTGTTTTTT. Translating it yields CASTRGAMAGGSTGELFF.